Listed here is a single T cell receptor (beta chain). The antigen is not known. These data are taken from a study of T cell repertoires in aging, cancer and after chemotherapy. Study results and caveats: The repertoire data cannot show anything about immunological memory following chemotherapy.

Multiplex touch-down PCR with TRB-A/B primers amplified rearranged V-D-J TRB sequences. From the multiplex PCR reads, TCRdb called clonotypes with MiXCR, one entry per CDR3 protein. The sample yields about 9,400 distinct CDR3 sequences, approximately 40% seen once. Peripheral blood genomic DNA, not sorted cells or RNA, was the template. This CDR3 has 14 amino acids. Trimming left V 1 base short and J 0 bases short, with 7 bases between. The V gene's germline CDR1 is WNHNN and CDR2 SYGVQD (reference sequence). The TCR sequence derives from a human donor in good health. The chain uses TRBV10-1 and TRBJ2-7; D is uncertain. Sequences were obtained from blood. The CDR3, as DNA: TGCGCCAGCAGTGAGTTAGGCACCTCCTACGAGCAGTACTTC. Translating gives CASSELGTSYEQYF.